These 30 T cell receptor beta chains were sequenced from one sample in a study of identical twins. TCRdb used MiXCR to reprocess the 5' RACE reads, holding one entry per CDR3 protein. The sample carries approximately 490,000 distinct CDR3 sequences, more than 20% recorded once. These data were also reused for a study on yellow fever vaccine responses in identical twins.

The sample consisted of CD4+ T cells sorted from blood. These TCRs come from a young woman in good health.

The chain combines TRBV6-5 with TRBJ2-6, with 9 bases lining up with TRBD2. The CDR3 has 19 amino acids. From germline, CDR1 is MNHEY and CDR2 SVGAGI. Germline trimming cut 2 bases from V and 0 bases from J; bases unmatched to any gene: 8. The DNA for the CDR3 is TGTGCCAGCAGTTACGAGGCTAGCGGGATCCTCTCTGGGGCCAACGTCCTGACTTTC. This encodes CASSYEASGILSGANVLTF.

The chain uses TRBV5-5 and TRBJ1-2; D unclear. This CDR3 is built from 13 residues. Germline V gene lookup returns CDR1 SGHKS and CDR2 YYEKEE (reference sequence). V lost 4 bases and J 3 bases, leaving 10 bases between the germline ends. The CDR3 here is CASSHGLDYGYTF. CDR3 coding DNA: TGTGCCAGCAGCCACGGGCTGGACTATGGCTACACCTTC.

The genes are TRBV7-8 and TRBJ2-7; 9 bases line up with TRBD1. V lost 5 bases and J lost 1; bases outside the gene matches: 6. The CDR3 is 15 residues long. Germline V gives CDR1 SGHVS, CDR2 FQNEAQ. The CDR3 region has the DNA TGTGCCAGCAGCCCCGGACAGGGGCCGTCCTACGAGCAGTACGTC. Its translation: CASSPGQGPSYEQYV.

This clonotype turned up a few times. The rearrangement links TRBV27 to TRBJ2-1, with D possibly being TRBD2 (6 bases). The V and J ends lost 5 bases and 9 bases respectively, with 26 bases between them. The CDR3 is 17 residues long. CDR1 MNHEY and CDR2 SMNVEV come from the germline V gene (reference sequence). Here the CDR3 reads CASSGGVIKPNAGEQFF. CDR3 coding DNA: TGTGCCAGCAGTGGAGGGGTGATTAAACCGAACGCAGGTGAGCAGTTCTTC.

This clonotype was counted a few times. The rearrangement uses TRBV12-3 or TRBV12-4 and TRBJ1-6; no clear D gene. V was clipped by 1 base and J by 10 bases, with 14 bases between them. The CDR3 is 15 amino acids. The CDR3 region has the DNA TGTGCCAGCAGTTTAGGGTTCGGTTCGGGATCACCCCTCCACTTT. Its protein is CASSLGFGSGSPLHF.

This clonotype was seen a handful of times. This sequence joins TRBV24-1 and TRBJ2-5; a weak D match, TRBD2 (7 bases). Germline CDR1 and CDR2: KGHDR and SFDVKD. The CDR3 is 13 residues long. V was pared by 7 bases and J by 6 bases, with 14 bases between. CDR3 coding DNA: TGTGCCACCAGGGCACAGGGAGGGCAGACCCAGTACTTC. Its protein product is CATRAQGGQTQYF.

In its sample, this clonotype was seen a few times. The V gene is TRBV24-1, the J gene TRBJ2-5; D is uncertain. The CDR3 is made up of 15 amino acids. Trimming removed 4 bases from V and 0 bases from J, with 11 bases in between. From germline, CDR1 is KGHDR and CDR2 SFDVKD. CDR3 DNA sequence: TGTGCCACCAGTGAGTCCACAGAGTACCAAGAGACCCAGTACTTC. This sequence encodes CATSESTEYQETQYF.

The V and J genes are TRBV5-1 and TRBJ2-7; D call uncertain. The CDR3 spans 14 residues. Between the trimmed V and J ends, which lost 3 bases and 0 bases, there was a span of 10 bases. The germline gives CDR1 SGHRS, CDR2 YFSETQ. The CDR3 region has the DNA TGCGCCAGCAGCTCTTGGGCCAGCTCCTACGAGCAGTACGTC. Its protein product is CASSSWASSYEQYV.

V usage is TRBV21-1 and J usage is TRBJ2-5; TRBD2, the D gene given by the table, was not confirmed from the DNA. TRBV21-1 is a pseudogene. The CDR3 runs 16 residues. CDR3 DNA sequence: TGTGCCAGCAGCAAATCGAGCGGGGGGATCCAAGAGACCCAGTACTTC. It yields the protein CASSKSSGGIQETQYF.

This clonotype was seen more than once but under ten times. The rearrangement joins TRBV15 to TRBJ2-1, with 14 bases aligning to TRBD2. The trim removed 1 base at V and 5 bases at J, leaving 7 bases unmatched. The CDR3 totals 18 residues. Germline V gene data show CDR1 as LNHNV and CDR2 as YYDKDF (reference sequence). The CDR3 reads CATSRVVWTSGRNNEQFF. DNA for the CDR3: TGTGCCACCAGCAGAGTAGTGTGGACTAGCGGGAGGAACAATGAGCAGTTCTTC.

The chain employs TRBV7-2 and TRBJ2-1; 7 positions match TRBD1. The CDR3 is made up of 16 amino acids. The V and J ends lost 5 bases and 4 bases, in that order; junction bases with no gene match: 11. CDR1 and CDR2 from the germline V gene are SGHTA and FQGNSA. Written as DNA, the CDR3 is TGTGCCAGCAGCCCACGTACGTCGACAGGGTACAATGAGCAGTTCTTC. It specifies CASSPRTSTGYNEQFF.

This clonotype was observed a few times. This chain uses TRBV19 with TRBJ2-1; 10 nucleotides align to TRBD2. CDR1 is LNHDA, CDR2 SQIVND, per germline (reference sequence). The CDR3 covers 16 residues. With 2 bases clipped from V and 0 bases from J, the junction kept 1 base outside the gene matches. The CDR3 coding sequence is TGTGCCAGTAGTATACTAGCGGGGGCCTCCTACAATGAGCAGTTCTTC. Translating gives CASSILAGASYNEQFF.

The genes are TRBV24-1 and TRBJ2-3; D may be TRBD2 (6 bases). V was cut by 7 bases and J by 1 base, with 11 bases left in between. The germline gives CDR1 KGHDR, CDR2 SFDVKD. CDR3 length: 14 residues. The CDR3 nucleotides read TGTGCCACCAGAGCGGGTGCAGGCACAGATACGCAGTATTTT. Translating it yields CATRAGAGTDTQYF.

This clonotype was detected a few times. CDR3 region: CASSTNQGGNEQFF. The CDR3 DNA sequence: TGTGCCAGCAGCACAAACCAGGGGGGCAATGAGCAGTTCTTC. The V and J genes are TRBV7-2 and TRBJ2-1; possibly TRBD1 for D (7 bases). Trimming took 5 bases from V and 6 from J, leaving 14 bases between them. CDR1 and CDR2 from the germline V gene are SGHTA and FQGNSA. CDR3 length equals 14 residues. The full variable domain, in which reference TRBV7-2 and TRBJ2-1 provide the parts outside the CDR3, is GAGVSQSPSNKVTEKGKDVELRCDPISGHTALYWYRQSLGQGLEFLIYFQGNSAPDKSGLPSDRFSAERTGGSVSTLTIQRTQQEDSAVYLCASSTNQGGNEQFFGPGTRLTVL.

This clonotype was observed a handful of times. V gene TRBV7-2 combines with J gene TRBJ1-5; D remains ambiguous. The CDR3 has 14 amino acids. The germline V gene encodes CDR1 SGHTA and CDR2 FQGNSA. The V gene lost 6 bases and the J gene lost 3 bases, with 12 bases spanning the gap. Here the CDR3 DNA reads TGTGCCAGCAGTTTAACAGCCCTCAATCAGCCCCAGCATTTT. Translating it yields CASSLTALNQPQHF.

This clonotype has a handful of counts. The CDR3 reads CASSFSQANEKLFF. The CDR3, as DNA: TGCGCCAGCAGCTTCTCACAGGCTAATGAAAAACTGTTTTTT. The chain has TRBV5-1 and TRBJ1-4; possibly TRBD1 for D (5 bases). CDR1 and CDR2 from the germline V gene are SGHRS and YFSETQ. The length of the CDR3 is 14 residues. V gave up 2 bases and J gave up 3 bases, with 8 bases separating them.

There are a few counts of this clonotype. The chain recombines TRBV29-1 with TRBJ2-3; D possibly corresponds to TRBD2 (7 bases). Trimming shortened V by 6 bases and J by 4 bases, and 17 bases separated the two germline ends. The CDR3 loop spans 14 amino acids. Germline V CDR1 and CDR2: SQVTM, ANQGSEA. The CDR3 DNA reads TGCAGCGTGGGGGGGGGCGAAGGCGCAGATACGCAGTATTTT. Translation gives CSVGGGEGADTQYF.

The CDR3 nucleotides are TGTGCCAGCACTCTTCAGGGGGGCACAGATACGCAGTATTTT. It yields the protein CASTLQGGTDTQYF. The rearrangement joins TRBV12-3 or TRBV12-4 to TRBJ2-3, with TRBD1 matching over 7 bases. This CDR3 comprises 14 residues. Trimming at V came to 7 bases and at J to 1 base, leaving 5 bases not matched to a gene.

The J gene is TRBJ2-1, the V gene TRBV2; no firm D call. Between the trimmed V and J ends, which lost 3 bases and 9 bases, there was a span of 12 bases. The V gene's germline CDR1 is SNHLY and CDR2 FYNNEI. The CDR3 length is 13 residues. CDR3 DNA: TGTGCCAGCAGTGAGGATGTAGCCACTGAGCAGTTCTTC. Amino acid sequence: CASSEDVATEQFF.

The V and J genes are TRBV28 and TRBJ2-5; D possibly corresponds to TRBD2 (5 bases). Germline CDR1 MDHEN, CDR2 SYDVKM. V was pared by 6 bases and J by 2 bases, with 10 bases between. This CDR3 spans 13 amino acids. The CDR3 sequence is CASSLAFQETQYF. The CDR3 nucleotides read TGTGCCAGCAGCCTAGCCTTTCAAGAGACCCAGTACTTC. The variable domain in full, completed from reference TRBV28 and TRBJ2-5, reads DVKVTQSSRYLVKRTGEKVFLECVQDMDHENMFWYRQDPGLGLRLIYFSYDVKMKEKGDIPEGYSVSREKKERFSLILESASTNQTSMYLCASSLAFQETQYFGPGTRLLVL.

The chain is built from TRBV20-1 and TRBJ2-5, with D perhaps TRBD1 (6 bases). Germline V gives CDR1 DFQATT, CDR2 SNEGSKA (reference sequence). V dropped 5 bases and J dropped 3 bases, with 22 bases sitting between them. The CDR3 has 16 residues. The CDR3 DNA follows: TGCAGTGCTCAGAGGGTAAACACAGGGATCGAAGAGACCCAGTACTTC. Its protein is CSAQRVNTGIEETQYF.

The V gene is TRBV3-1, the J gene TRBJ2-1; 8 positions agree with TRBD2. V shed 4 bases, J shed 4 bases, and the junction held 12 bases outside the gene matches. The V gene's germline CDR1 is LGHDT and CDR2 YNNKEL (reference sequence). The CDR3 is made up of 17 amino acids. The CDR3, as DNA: TGTGCCAGCAGCCCCTCAGGGGCGGGAGGATTATACAATGAGCAGTTCTTC. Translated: CASSPSGAGGLYNEQFF.

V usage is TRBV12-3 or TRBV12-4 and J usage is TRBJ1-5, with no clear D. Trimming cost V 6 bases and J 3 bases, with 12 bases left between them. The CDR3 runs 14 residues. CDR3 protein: CASSLWEVNQPQHF. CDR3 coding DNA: TGTGCCAGCAGCCTCTGGGAAGTCAATCAGCCCCAGCATTTT.

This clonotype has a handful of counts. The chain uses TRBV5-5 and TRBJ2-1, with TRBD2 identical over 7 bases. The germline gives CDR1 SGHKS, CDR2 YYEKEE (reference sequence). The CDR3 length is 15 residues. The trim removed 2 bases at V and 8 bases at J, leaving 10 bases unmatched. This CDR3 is CASSLGAGSGDEQFF. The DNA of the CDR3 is TGTGCCAGCAGCTTAGGAGCGGGAAGCGGGGATGAGCAGTTCTTC.

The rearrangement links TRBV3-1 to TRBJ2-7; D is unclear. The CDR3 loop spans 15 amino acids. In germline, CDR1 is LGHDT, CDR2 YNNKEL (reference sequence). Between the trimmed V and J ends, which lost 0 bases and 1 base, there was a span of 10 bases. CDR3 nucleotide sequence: TGTGCCAGCAGCCAAGACAGCTGGTCGTCCTACGAGCAGTACTTC. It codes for CASSQDSWSSYEQYF.

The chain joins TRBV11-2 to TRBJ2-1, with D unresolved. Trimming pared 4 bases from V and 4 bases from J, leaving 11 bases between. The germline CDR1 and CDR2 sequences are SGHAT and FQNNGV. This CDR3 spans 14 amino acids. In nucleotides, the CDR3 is TGTGCCAGCAGCTCCGCCCGAGGATACAATGAGCAGTTCTTC. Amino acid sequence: CASSSARGYNEQFF.

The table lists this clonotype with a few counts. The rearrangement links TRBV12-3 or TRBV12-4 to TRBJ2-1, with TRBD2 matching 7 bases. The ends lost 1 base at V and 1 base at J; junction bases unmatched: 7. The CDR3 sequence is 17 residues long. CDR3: CASSLGRGSRSYNEQFF. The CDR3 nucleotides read TGTGCCAGCAGTTTAGGGCGCGGGAGTAGATCCTACAATGAGCAGTTCTTC.

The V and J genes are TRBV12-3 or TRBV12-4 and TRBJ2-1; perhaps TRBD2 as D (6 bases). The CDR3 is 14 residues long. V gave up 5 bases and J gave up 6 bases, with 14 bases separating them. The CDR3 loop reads CASSRLESSNEQFF. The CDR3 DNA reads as TGTGCCAGCAGTCGACTAGAATCGTCCAATGAGCAGTTCTTC.

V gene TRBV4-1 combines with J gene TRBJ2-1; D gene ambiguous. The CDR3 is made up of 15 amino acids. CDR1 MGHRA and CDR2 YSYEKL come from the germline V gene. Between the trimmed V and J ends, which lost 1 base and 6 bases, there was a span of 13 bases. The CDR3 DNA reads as TGCGCCAGCAGCCAAGTTGGAGTCAACCCCAATGAGCAGTTCTTC. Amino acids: CASSQVGVNPNEQFF.

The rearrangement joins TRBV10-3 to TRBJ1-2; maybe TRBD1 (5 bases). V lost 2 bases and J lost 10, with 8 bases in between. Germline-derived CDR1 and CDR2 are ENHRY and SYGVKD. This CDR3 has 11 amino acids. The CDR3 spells CAISEQGDYTF. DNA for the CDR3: TGTGCCATCAGTGAGCAGGGTGACTACACCTTC.